This entry features one TCR beta chain sequence. Its antigen target is currently unknown. Sequence at one end of the junction differs from germline and may be a read error. Including the terminal cysteine and phenylalanine, the CDR3 comprises 18 residues. The entry retains the CDR3 DNA only, 54 bases that are in frame from base 1. The germline V gene (reference sequence) provides CDR1 MNHEY and CDR2 SMNVEV. The collaborating institutions used their own protocols to collect whole blood in K2EDTA tubes. For TCRbeta analysis, collaborators shipped samples as frozen whole blood, isolated PBMCs, or DNA extracted from either of those sample types. TCRbeta CDR3 regions were amplified from genomic DNA using the immunoSEQ Assay, a bias-controlled multiplex PCR. The original methods were these. The number of nucleated cells in each sample was estimated by amplification of reference gene primers within the assay. Sequence reads were collapsed and filtered to measure the absolute abundance of every unique TCRbeta CDR3 rearrangement. For each sample, productive Simpson clonality was calculated by taking the square root of Simpson's diversity index across productive rearrangements. Here the immuneACCESS table is served through TCRdb, limited to in-frame sequences with V and J called. Missing clones are a known gap in these copies; in checked studies unresolved V genes cover under half, and the rest lacks a known reason. The V and J calls and clone size come from that table; D and trimming were worked out from the DNA. For this sample the table gives some 220,000 clones, of which 84% were detected only once. The top ten clonotypes cover 15% to 20% of the sample.

These data belong to a study of blood T cell repertoires in COVID-19 (dated by TCRdb to about 2020). A note on the overall study: Samples covering the acute and convalescent phases of COVID-19 were provided by collaborators in the United States, Italy and Spain. The material from the prospective study consisted of cDNA or gDNA derived from T cells, B-cell-depleted T cells, or PBMCs. The dataset comprised deeply sampled blood TCRbeta repertoires from subjects exposed to, actively infected with, or recovered from COVID-19. The repertoires were made available in a free public database intended to serve as a resource for research on the immune response to SARS-CoV-2. The samples were drawn from the first 160 participants of the ongoing ImmuneRACE study and from 1,254 subjects provided by 6 global collaborators. The sample metadata nearly always contained a de-identified subject ID, COVID-19 status, age in years and sex. HLA class I and class II types, where available, came from metadata supplied by the sample provider rather than from assay-based typing.

What the work shows at the level of the full study, not this receptor alone: The amount of clinical and demographic metadata varied by source and participant and was provided uncurated.

Rearrangement joined TRBV27 to TRBJ2-3; TRBD2 lines up with 12 middle nucleotides. Specimen: peripheral blood. The origin of this receptor is a woman of 80 years or more with active or convalescent COVID-19. The DNA reads TGTACCAGCAGGGCCCGCCGACTAGCGGGGGACCTCACAGATACGCAGTATTTT. The encoded protein is CTSRARRLAGDLTDTQYF.